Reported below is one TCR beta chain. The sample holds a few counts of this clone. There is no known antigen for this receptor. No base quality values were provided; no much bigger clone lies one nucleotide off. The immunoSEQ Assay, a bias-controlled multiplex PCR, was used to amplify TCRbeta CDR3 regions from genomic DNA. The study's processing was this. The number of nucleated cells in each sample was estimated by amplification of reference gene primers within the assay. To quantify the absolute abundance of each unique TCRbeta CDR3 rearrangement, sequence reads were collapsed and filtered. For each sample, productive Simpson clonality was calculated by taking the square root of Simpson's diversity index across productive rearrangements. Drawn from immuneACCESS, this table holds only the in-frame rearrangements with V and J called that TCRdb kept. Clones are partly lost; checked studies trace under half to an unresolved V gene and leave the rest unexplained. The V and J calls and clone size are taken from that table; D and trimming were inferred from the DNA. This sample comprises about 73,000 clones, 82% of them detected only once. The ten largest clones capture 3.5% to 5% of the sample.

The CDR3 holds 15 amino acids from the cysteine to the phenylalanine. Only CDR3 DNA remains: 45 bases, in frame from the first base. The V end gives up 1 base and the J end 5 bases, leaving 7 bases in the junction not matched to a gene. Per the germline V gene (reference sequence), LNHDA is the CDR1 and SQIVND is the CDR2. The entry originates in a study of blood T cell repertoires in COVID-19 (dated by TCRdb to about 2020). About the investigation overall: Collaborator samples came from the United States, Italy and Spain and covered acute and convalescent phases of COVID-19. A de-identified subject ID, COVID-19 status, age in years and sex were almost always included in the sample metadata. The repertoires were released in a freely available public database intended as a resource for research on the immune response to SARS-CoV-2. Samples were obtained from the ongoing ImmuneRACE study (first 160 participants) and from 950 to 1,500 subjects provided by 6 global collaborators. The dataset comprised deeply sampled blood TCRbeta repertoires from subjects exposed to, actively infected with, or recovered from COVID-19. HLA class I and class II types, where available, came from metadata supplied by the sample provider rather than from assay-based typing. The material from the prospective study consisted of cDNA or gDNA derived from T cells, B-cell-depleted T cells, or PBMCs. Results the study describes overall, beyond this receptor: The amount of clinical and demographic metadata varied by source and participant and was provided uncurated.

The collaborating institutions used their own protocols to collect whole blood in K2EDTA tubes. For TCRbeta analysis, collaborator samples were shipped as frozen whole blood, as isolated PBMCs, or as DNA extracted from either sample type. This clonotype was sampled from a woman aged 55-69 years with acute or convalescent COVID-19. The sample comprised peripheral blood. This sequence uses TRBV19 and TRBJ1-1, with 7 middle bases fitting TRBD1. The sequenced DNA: TGTGCCAGTAGTATAGGAGGGGGCGCCCGTACTGAAGCTTTCTTT. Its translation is CASSIGGGARTEAFF.